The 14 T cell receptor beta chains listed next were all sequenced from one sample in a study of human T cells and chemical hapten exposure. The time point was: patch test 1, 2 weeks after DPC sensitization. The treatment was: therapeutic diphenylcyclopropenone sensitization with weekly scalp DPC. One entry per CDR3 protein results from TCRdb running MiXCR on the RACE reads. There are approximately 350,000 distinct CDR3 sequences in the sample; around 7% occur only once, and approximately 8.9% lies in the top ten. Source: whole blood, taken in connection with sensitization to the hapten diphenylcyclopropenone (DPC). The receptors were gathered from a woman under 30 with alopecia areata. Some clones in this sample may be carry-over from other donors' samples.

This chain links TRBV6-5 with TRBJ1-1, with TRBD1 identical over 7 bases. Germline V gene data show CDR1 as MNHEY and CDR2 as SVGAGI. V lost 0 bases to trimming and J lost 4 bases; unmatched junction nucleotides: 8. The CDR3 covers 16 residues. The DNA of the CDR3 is TGTGCCAGCAGTTACTCGTGGAGGGGGCAGGGCACTGAAGCTTTCTTT. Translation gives CASSYSWRGQGTEAFF.

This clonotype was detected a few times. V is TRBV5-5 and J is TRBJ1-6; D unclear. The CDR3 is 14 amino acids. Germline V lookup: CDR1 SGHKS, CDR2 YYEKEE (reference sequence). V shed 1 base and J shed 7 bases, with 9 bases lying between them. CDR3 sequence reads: CASSLNAENSPLHF. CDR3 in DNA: TGTGCCAGCAGCTTGAATGCAGAGAATTCACCCCTCCACTTT.

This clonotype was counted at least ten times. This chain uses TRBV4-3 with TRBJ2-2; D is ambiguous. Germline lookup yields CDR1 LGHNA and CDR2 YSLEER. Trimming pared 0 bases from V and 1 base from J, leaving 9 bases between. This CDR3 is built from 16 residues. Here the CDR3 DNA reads TGCGCCAGCAGCCAAGAGTATACAGTGAACACCGGGGAGCTGTTTTTT. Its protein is CASSQEYTVNTGELFF.

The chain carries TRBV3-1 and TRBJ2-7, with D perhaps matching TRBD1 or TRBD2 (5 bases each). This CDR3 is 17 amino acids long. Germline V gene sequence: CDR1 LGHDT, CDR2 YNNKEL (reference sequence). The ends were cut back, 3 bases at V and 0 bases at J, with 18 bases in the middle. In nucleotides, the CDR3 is TGTGCCAGCAGCCAGGGTTCCAGGGTTCGGGGCTCCTACGAGCAGTACTTC. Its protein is CASSQGSRVRGSYEQYF.

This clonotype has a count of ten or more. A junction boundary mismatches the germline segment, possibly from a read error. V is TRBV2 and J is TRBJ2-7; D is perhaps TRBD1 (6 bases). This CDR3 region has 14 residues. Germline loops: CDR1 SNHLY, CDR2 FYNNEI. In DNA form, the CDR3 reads TGTGCCAGCACTCCGGCGGACAGCGGATTCCAGACGCCATTC. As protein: CASTPADSGFQTPF.

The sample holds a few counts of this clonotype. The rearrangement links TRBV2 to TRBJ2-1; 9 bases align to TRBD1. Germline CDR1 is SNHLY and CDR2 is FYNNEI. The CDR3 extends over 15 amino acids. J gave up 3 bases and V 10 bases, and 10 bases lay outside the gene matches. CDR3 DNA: TGTGCCACAGGGGGGACAGGGCGAAGCTACAATGAGCAGTTCTTC. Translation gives CATGGTGRSYNEQFF.

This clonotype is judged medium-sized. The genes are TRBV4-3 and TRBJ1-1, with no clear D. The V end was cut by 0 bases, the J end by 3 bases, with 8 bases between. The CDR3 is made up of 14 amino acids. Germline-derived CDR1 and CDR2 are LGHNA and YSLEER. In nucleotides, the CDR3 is TGCGCCAGCAGCCAAGATGGGGTTGACACTGAAGCTTTCTTT. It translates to CASSQDGVDTEAFF.

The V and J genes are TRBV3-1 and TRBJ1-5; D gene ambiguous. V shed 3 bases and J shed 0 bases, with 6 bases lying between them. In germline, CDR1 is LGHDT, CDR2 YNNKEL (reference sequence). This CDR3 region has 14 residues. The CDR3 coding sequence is TGTGCCAGCAGCCAGTCGTTTAGCAATCAGCCCCAGCATTTT. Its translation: CASSQSFSNQPQHF.

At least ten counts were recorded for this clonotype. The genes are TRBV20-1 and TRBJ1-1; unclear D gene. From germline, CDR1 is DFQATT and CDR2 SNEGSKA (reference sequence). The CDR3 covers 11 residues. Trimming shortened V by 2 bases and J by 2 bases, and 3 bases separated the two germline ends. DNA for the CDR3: TGCAGTGCTAGACCCAACACTGAAGCTTTCTTT. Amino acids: CSARPNTEAFF.

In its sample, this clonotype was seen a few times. The CDR3 is CASRRDRDSTGAFF. CDR3 nucleotides: TGCGCCAGCAGGAGGGACCGGGACAGTACGGGGGCTTTCTTT. The V call is TRBV10-2, the J call TRBJ1-1, with TRBD1 matching 7 bases. In germline, CDR1 is WSHSY, CDR2 SAAADI. J gave up 11 bases and V 6 bases, and 15 bases lay outside the gene matches. The CDR3 consists of 14 residues.

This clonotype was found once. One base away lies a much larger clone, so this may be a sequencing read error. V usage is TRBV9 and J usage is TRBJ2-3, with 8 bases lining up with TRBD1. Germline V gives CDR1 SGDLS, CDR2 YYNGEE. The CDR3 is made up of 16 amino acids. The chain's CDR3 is CTSSAGGGFGTDTQYF. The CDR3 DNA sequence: TGTACCAGCAGCGCAGGGGGCGGTTTTGGCACAGATACGCAGTATTTT.

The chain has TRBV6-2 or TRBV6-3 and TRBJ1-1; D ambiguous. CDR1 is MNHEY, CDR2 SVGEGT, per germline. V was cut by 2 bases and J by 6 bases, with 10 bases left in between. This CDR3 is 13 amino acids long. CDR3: CASSYIGVAEAFF. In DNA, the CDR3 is TGTGCCAGCAGTTACATTGGGGTTGCTGAAGCTTTCTTT.

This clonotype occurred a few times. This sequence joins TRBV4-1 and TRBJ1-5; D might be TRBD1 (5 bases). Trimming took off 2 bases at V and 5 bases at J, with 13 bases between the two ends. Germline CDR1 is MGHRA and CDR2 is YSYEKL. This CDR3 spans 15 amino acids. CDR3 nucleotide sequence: TGCGCCAGCAGCCAATGGGAGGGGAAGGATCAGCCCCAGCATTTT. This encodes CASSQWEGKDQPQHF.

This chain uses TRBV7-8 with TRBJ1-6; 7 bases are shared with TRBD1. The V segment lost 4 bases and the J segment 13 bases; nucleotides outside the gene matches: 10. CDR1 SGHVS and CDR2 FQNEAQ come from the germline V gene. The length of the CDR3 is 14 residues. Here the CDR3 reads CASSYPTTGTPLHF. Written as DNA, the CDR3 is TGTGCCAGCAGCTACCCCACGACAGGGACGCCCCTCCACTTT.